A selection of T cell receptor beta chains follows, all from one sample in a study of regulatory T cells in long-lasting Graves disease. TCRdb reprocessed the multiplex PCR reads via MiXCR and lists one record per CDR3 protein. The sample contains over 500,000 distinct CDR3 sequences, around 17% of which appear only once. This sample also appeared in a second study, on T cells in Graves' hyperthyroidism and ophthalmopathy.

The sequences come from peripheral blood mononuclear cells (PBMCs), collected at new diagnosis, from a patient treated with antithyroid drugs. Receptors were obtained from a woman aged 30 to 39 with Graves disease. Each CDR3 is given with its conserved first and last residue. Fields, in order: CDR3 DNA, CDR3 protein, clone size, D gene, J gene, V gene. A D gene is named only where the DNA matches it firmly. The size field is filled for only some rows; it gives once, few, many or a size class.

DNA: TGTGCCAGCAGCCAAGCGGCGGACAGGAGGTGGTCCTACGAGCAGTACTTC; CDR3: CASSQAADRRWSYEQYF; size: NA; D: TRBD1; J: TRBJ2-7; V: TRBV3-1
DNA: TGTGCCACCAGTCGGGACAGCTCGGTCGGCGAGCAGTACTTC; CDR3: CATSRDSSVGEQYF; size: NA; D: TRBD1; J: TRBJ2-7; V: TRBV6-1
DNA: TGTGCCAGCAGTTCACCCGGGACGGAACAAGAGACCCAGTACTTC; CDR3: CASSSPGTEQETQYF; size: NA; D: NA; J: TRBJ2-5; V: TRBV28
DNA: TGCAGTGCTAGTTATAGGACTAGCTCCCTCAATGAGCAGTTCTTC; CDR3: CSASYRTSSLNEQFF; size: NA; D: TRBD2; J: TRBJ2-1; V: TRBV20-1
DNA: TGTGCCAGCGTAAGGGAGATGAACACTGAAGCTTTCTTT; CDR3: CASVREMNTEAFF; size: many; D: NA; J: TRBJ1-1; V: TRBV28
DNA: TGCAGCGTTGGGCGAGTAAATCGGGAGAACACTGAAGCTTTCTTT; CDR3: CSVGRVNRENTEAFF; size: many; D: NA; J: TRBJ1-1; V: TRBV29-1
DNA: TGCGCCAGCAGCGGGAACCAGGGGACTGAAGCTTTCTTT; CDR3: CASSGNQGTEAFF; size: many; D: NA; J: TRBJ1-1; V: TRBV5-1
DNA: TGTGCCAGCAGCTTGCCGACCACAGGTCGTACCTTC; CDR3: CASSLPTTGRTF; size: NA; D: NA; J: TRBJ1-2; V: TRBV5-6
DNA: TGTGCCAGCAGTCAAGAGGTCAGGGTCGCCGGGGAGCTGTTTTTT; CDR3: CASSQEVRVAGELFF; size: NA; D: NA; J: TRBJ2-2; V: TRBV6-1
DNA: TGTGCCAGTAGTATAGGGGGACTAGCGGGAGGGAATGAGCAGTTCTTC; CDR3: CASSIGGLAGGNEQFF; size: NA; D: TRBD2; J: TRBJ2-1; V: TRBV19
DNA: TGTGCCAGCAGCACCCGTGGGGGGGCAGACTACGAGCAGTACTTC; CDR3: CASSTRGGADYEQYF; size: NA; D: NA; J: TRBJ2-7; V: TRBV7-9
DNA: TGTGCCAGCAGCTTGAGGGCCGGGCCAGACTATGGCTACACCTTC; CDR3: CASSLRAGPDYGYTF; size: many; D: NA; J: TRBJ1-2; V: TRBV7-2
DNA: TGTGCCAGCTCGCGTACGTCGGACGTCGCCAAATCACCCCTCCACTTT; CDR3: CASSRTSDVAKSPLHF; size: once; D: NA; J: TRBJ1-6; V: TRBV18
DNA: TGCGCCAGCAGCTTGGCCCCTAGCGGGAGTTCCTACAATGAGCAGTTCTTC; CDR3: CASSLAPSGSSYNEQFF; size: NA; D: TRBD2; J: TRBJ2-1; V: TRBV5-1
DNA: TGTGCCAGCAGCTTAACCGGGACTAGCGGGAGAGGCACAGAGACCCAGTACTTC; CDR3: CASSLTGTSGRGTETQYF; size: few; D: TRBD2; J: TRBJ2-5; V: TRBV5-4
DNA: TGTGCCAGCAATAGGAACACAGATACGCAGTATTTT; CDR3: CASNRNTDTQYF; size: NA; D: NA; J: TRBJ2-3; V: TRBV6-1
DNA: TGTGCCAGCAGCCAAGATCCCGGCCTCATTGAAGCTTTCTTT; CDR3: CASSQDPGLIEAFF; size: many; D: NA; J: TRBJ1-1; V: TRBV3-1
DNA: TGTGCCCAAGGACCGCCGAACTCCTACAATGAGCAGTTCTTC; CDR3: CAQGPPNSYNEQFF; size: few; D: NA; J: TRBJ2-1; V: TRBV30
DNA: TGTGCCTGGAGTGGACAGGGAAATTCACCCCTCCACTTT; CDR3: CAWSGQGNSPLHF; size: NA; D: TRBD1; J: TRBJ1-6; V: TRBV30
DNA: TGTGCCAGCAGCTCGACAGGGAGCTCCTATAATTCACCCCTCCACTTT; CDR3: CASSSTGSSYNSPLHF; size: few; D: TRBD1; J: TRBJ1-6; V: TRBV7-9
DNA: TGTGCCAGCAGTATCACAGGGGATCGGACCGGGGAGCTGTTTTTT; CDR3: CASSITGDRTGELFF; size: NA; D: TRBD1; J: TRBJ2-2; V: TRBV12-3/TRBV12-4
DNA: TGTGCCAGCAAATCAGCGCCCGTAGCTGAAGCTTTCTTT; CDR3: CASKSAPVAEAFF; size: NA; D: NA; J: TRBJ1-1; V: TRBV6-2/TRBV6-3
DNA: TGTGCCAGCTCACCCCCTACTCATCGTCTATATGGCTACACCTTC; CDR3: CASSPPTHRLYGYTF; size: many; D: NA; J: TRBJ1-2; V: TRBV18
DNA: TGTGCCAGCAGCTTCCTGTTTAGCAATCAGCCCCAGCATTTT; CDR3: CASSFLFSNQPQHF; size: NA; D: NA; J: TRBJ1-5; V: TRBV11-1
DNA: TGCGACCATAACGGGGGGGGTGTGAACACCGGGGAGCTGTTTTTT; CDR3: CDHNGGGVNTGELFF; size: NA; D: TRBD2; J: TRBJ2-2; V: TRBV27
DNA: TGCAGTGCTAGATGGCTAGCGGGAGTAGGAGGGGGCGAGCAGTACTTC; CDR3: CSARWLAGVGGGEQYF; size: many; D: TRBD2; J: TRBJ2-7; V: TRBV20-1
DNA: TGTGCCAGCAGTTTATCGACAAGGCCCTACCCCTACAATGAGCAGTTCTTC; CDR3: CASSLSTRPYPYNEQFF; size: few; D: NA; J: TRBJ2-1; V: TRBV27
DNA: TGTGCCAGCAGCCTCGCTACTACCCGAACCAATGAGCAGTTCTTC; CDR3: CASSLATTRTNEQFF; size: many; D: NA; J: TRBJ2-1; V: TRBV7-2
DNA: TGCGCCAGCAGCTTGCGGAGGGACACAGATACGCAGTATTTT; CDR3: CASSLRRDTDTQYF; size: NA; D: NA; J: TRBJ2-3; V: TRBV5-1